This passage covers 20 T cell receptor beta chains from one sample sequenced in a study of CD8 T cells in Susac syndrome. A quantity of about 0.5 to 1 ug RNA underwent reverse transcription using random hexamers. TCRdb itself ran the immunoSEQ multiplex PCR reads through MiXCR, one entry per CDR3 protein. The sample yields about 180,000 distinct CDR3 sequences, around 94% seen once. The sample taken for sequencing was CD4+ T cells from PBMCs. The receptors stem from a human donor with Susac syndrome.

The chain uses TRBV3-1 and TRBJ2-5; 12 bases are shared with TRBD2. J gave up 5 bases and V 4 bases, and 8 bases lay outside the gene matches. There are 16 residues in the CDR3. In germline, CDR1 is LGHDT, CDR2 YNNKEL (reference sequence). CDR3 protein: CASSRRTSGAGETQYF. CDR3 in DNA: TGTGCCAGCAGCCGCCGGACTAGCGGGGCGGGGGAGACCCAGTACTTC.

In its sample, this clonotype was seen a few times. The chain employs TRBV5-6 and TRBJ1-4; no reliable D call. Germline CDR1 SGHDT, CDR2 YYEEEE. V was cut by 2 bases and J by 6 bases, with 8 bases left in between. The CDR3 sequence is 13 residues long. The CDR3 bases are TGTGCCAGCAGCTTCCGGGAGGATGAAAAACTGTTTTTT. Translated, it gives CASSFREDEKLFF.

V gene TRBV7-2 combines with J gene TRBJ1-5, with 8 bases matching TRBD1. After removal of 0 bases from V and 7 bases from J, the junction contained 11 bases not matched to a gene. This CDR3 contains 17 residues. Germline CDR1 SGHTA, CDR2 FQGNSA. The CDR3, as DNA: TGTGCCAGCAGCTTAGCGTTGGTGACAGGGGTCCAGCAGCCCCAGCATTTT. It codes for CASSLALVTGVQQPQHF.

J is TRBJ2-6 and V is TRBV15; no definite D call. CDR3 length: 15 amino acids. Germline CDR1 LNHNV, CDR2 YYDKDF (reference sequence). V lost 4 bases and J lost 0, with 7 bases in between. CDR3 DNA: TGTGCCACCAGCACAAGGGACTCTGGGGCCAACGTCCTGACTTTC. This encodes CATSTRDSGANVLTF.

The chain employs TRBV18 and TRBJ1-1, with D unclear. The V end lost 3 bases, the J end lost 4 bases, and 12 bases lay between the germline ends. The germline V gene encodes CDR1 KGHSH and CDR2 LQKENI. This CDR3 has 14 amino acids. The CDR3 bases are TGTGCCAGCTCACCGAGGGAGGGTCGCACTGAAGCTTTCTTT. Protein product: CASSPREGRTEAFF.

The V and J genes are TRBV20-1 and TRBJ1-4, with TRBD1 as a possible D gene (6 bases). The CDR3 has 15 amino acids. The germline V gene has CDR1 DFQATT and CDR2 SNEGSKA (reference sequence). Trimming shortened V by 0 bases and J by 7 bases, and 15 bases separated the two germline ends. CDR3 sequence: CSARDEMGTSEKLFF. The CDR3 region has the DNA TGCAGTGCTAGAGATGAGATGGGGACAAGTGAAAAACTGTTTTTT.

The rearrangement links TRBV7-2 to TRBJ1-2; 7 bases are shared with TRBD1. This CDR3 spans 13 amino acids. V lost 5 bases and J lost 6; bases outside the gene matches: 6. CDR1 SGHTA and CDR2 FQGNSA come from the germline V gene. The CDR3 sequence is CASSPDREDGYTF. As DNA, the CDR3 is TGTGCCAGCAGCCCCGACAGGGAGGATGGCTACACCTTC.

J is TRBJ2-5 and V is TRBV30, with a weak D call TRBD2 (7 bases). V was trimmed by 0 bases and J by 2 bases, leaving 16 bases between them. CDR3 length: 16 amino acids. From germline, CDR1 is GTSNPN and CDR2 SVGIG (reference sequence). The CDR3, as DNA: TGTGCCTGGAGTGTAGGAGGGGGGGCCTTGCAAGAGACCCAGTACTTC. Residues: CAWSVGGGALQETQYF.

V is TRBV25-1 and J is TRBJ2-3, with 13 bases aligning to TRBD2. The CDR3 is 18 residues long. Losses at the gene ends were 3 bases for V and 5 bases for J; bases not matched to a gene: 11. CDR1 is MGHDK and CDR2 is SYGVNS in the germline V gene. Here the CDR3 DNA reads TGTGCCAGCAGTGAGCAAACACAGGGACTAGCGGGGCGAGATACGCAGTATTTT. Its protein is CASSEQTQGLAGRDTQYF.

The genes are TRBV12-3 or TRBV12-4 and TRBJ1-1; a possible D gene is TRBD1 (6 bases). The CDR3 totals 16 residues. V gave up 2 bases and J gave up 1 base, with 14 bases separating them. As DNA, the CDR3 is TGTGCCAGCAGTTTAAAAACAGGGCCTAGGAACACTGAAGCTTTCTTT. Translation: CASSLKTGPRNTEAFF.

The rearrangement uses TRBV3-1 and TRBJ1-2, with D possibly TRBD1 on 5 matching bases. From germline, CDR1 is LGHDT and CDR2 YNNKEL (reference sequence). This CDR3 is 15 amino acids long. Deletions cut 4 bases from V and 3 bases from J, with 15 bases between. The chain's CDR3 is CASSPRSAGYYGYTF. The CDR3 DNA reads TGTGCCAGCAGCCCTCGCAGCGCAGGGTACTATGGCTACACCTTC.

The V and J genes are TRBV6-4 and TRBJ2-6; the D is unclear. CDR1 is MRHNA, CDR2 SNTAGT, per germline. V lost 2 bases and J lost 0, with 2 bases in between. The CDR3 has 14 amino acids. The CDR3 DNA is TGTGCCAGCAGTGACAACTCTGGGGCCAACGTCCTGACTTTC. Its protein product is CASSDNSGANVLTF.

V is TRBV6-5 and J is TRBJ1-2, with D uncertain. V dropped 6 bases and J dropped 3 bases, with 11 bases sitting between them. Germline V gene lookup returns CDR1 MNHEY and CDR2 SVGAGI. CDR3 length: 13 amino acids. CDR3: CASRINFDYGYTF. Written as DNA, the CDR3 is TGTGCCAGCAGAATCAACTTCGACTATGGCTACACCTTC.

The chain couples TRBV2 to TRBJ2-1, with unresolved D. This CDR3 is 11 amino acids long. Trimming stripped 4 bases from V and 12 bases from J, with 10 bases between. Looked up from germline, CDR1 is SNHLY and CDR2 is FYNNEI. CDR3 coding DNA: TGTGCCAGCAGTGTCGAGAATTCGCAGTTCTTC. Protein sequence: CASSVENSQFF.

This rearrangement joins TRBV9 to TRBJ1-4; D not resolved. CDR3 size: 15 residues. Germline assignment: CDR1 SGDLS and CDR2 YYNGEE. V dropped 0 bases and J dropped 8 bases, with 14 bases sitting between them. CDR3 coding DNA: TGTGCCAGCAGCGTAGATGTGGGGTCCACGGAAAAACTGTTTTTT. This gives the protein CASSVDVGSTEKLFF.

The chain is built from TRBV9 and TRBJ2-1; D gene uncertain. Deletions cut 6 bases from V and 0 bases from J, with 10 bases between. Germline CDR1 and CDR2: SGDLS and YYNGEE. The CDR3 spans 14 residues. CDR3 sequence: CASNRLSSYNEQFF. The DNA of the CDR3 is TGTGCCAGCAACCGCCTGAGCTCCTACAATGAGCAGTTCTTC.

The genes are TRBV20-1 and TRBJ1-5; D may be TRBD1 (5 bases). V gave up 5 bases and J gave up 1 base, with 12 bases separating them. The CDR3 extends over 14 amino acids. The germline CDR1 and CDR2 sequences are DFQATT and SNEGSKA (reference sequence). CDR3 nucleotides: TGCAGTGCTTGGGACTACACCAGCAATCAGCCCCAGCATTTT. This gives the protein CSAWDYTSNQPQHF.

The CDR3 coding sequence is TGCGCCAGCCGAGCCTTGGGGGCTGGCACAGATACGCAGTATTTT. Translated, it gives CASRALGAGTDTQYF. The J gene is TRBJ2-3, the V gene TRBV5-1; a possible D gene is TRBD1 (6 bases). V gave up 7 bases and J gave up 1 base, with 16 bases separating them. Germline CDR1 and CDR2: SGHRS and YFSETQ. The CDR3 length is 15 residues.

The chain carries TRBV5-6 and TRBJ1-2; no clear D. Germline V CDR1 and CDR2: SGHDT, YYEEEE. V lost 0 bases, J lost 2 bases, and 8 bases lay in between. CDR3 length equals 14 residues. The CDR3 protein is CASSLGVFNYGYTF. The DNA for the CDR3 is TGTGCCAGCAGCTTGGGGGTCTTCAACTATGGCTACACCTTC.

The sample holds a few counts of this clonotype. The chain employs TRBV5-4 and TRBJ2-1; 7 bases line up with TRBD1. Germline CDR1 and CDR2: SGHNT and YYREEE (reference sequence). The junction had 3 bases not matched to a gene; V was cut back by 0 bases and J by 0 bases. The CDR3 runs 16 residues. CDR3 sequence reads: CASSLDGTASYNEQFF. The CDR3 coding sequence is TGTGCCAGCAGCTTGGATGGGACAGCCTCCTACAATGAGCAGTTCTTC.